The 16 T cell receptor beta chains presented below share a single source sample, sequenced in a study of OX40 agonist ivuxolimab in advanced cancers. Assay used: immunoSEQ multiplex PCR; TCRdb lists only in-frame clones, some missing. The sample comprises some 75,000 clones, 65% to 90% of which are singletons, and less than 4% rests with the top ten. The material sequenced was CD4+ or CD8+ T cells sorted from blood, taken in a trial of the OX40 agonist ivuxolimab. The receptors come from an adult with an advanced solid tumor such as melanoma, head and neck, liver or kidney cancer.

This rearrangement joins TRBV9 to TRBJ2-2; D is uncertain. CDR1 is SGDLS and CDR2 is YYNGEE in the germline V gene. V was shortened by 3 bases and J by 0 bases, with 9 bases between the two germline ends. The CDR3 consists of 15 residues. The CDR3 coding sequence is TGTGCCAGCAGCGCCCGGGCCTCGAACACCGGGGAGCTGTTTTTT. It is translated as CASSARASNTGELFF.

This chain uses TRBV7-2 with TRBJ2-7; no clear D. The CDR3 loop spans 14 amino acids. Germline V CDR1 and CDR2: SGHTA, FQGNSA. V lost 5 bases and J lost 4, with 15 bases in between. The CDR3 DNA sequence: TGTGCCAGCAGCCCTTCCGCTGCCACGTACGAGCAGTACTTC. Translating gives CASSPSAATYEQYF. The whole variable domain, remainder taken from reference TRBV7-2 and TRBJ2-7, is GAGVSQSPSNKVTEKGKDVELRCDPISGHTALYWYRQSLGQGLEFLIYFQGNSAPDKSGLPSDRFSAERTGGSVSTLTIQRTQQEDSAVYLCASSPSAATYEQYFGPGTRLTVT.

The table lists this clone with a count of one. Here the CDR3 DNA reads TGTGCCAGCAGCGTAGATGGAGATGGCTACACCTTC. Its translation: CASSVDGDGYTF. The rearrangement links TRBV9 to TRBJ1-2; D is undetermined. CDR1 SGDLS and CDR2 YYNGEE come from the germline V gene. CDR3 length equals 12 residues. Trimming pared 0 bases from V and 6 bases from J, leaving 6 bases between.

In nucleotides, the CDR3 is TGTGCCAGCAGCTTGGTAGGGGGCTATGGCTACACCTTC. Its translation is CASSLVGGYGYTF. The rearrangement joins TRBV5-4 to TRBJ1-2; TRBD1 might be the D (6 bases). CDR3 length: 13 amino acids. Germline CDR1 reads SGHNT; CDR2 reads YYREEE (reference sequence). The V gene lost 0 bases and the J gene lost 4 bases, with 7 bases spanning the gap.

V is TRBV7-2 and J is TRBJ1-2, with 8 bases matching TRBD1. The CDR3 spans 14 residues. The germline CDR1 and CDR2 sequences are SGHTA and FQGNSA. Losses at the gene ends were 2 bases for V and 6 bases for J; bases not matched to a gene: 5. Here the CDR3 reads CASSLYQGANGYTF. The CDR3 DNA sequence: TGTGCCAGCAGCTTATATCAGGGGGCTAATGGCTACACCTTC. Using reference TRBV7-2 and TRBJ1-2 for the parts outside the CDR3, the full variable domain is GAGVSQSPSNKVTEKGKDVELRCDPISGHTALYWYRQSLGQGLEFLIYFQGNSAPDKSGLPSDRFSAERTGGSVSTLTIQRTQQEDSAVYLCASSLYQGANGYTFGSGTRLTVV.

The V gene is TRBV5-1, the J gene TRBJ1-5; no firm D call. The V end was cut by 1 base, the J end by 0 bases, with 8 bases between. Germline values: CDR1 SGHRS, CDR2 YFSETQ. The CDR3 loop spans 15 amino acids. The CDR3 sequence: CASSLMGHSNQPQHF. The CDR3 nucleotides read TGCGCCAGCAGCTTGATGGGTCATAGCAATCAGCCCCAGCATTTT.

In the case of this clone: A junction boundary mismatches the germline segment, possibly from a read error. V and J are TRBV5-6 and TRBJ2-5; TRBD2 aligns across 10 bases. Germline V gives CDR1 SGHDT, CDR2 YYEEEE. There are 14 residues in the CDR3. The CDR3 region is CAGRASGSQETQYF. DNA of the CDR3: TGTGCCGGCAGGGCTAGCGGGAGCCAAGAGACCCAGTACTTC.

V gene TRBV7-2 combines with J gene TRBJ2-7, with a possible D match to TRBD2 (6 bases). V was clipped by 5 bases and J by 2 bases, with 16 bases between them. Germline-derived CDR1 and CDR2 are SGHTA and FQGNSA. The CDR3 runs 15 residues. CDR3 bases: TGTGCCAGCAGCCCACAGTGGGGGGTCACCTACGAGCAGTACTTC. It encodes CASSPQWGVTYEQYF.

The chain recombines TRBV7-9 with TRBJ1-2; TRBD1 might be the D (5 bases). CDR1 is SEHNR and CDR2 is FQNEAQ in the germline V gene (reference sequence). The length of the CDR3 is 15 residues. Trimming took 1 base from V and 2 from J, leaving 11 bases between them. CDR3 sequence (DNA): TGTGCCAGCAGCTTAGAGCGGGGCTCCAACTATGGCTACACCTTC. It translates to CASSLERGSNYGYTF.

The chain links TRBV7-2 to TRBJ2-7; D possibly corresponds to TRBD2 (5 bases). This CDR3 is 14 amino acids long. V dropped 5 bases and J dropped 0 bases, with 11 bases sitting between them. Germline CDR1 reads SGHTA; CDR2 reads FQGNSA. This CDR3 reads CASSTGLSSYEQYF. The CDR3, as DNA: TGTGCCAGCAGCACCGGACTCAGCTCCTACGAGCAGTACTTC. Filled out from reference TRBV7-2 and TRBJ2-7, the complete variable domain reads GAGVSQSPSNKVTEKGKDVELRCDPISGHTALYWYRQSLGQGLEFLIYFQGNSAPDKSGLPSDRFSAERTGGSVSTLTIQRTQQEDSAVYLCASSTGLSSYEQYFGPGTRLTVT.

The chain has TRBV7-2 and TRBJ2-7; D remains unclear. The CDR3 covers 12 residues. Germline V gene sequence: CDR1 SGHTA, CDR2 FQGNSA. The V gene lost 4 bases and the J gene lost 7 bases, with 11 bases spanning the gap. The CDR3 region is CASSSWDGEQYF. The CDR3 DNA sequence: TGTGCCAGCAGCTCTTGGGATGGGGAGCAGTACTTC.

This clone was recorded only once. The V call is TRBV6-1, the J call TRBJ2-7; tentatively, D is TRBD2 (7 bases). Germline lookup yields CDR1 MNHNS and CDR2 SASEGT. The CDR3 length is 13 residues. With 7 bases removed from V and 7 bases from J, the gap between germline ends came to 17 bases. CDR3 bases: TGTGCCAGCAAGTCCGGGGGGCAGGGGGAGCAGTACTTC. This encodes CASKSGGQGEQYF.

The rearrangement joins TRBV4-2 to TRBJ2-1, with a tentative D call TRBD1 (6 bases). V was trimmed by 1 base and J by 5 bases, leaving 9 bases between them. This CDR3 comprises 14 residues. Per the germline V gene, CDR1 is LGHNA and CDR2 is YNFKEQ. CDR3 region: CASSQGQVDNEQFF. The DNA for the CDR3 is TGTGCCAGCAGCCAAGGACAGGTTGACAATGAGCAGTTCTTC.

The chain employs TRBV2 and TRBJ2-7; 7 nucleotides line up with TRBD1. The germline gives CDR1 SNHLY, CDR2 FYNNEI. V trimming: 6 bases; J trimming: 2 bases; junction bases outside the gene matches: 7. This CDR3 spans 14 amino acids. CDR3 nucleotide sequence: TGTGCCAGCAGCCGGGGACAGCGAGCCTACGAGCAGTACTTC. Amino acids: CASSRGQRAYEQYF.

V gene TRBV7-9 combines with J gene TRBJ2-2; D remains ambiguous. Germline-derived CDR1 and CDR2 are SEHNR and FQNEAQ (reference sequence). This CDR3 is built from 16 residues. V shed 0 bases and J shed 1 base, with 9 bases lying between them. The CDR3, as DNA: TGTGCCAGCAGCTTAGCCACATCGGTGAACACCGGGGAGCTGTTTTTT. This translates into CASSLATSVNTGELFF.

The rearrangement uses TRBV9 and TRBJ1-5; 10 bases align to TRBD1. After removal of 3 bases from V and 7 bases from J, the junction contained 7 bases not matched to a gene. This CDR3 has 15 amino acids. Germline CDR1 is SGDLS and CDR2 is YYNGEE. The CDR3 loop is CASSAPGQGWQPQHF. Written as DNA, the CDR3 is TGTGCCAGCAGCGCCCCGGGACAGGGGTGGCAGCCCCAGCATTTT.